This note documents a single T cell receptor beta chain sequence. This clonotype occurred once. Its antigen remains undetermined. The junction departs from the called germline gene at one end, perhaps through a read error. The library was made by 5' RACE. The data were produced on an Illumina HiSeq 2500. The second PCR ran for roughly 7 to 12 cycles and used a J-beta primer mix along with a sample-barcoded 5' primer. A unique molecular identifier was introduced onto each TCR beta cDNA molecule by a template-switch 5' adaptor carrying 12 random nucleotides. Each sample yielded at least 2.5 million CDR3-containing paired-end reads. First-strand cDNA synthesis was performed from all RNA using the Mint cDNA synthesis kit, with priming by a TRBC-specific oligonucleotide. Following uracil-DNA glycosylase treatment, all cDNA underwent a first 18-cycle PCR with the universal primers M1SS and BC2_uni_R. Per the authors' processing: For normalization, 1 million high-quality reads, each with a distinct molecular identifier, were randomly selected from each sample. Instead of being binned into consensus sequences, reads that shared molecular identifiers were thrown out. MiTCR, with a Q25 quality threshold and the strictest error-elimination algorithm, was used for CDR3 identification, clonotype clustering and error correction. A nonparametric unseen species model using Euler transformation provided a lower-bound estimate of total TCR beta diversity. In TCRdb, the public reads were trimmed at Q25 with fastp and aligned with MiXCR, with productive beta chains retained. Rows merge per CDR3 protein into single entries with the most common DNA and genes. The V and J calls follow TCRdb's processing rather than the paper's. The sample contains around 990,000 distinct CDR3 sequences, roughly two fifths of them found a single time. Approximately 14% of the sample comes from the top ten.

Donors were 39 systemically healthy Caucasian individuals from Russia aged 6 to 90 years. Each donor gave around 9.9 milliliters of peripheral blood, collected into EDTA-treated Vacutainer tubes. Ficoll-Paque density-gradient centrifugation was used to isolate PBMCs, with at least 6 million per sample. Trizol reagent was used to extract total RNA from the PBMCs, yielding at least 5 micrograms per sample. Naive CD45RAhigh/CD27high T cell percentages were measured by flow cytometry on a PBMC aliquot from every donor. The sample is drawn from a study of blood T cells in healthy people across ages (dated by TCRdb to 2014 to 2015). For context, the study as a whole: In model experiments, roughly one uniquely barcoded TCR beta cDNA molecule per two T cells was captured by template switching. Using deep sequencing normalized with unique cDNA molecular identifiers, the study measured how TCR beta repertoire diversity changes with age. The donors were split into four age groups: young (average around 15 years), middle-aged (about 40), aged (62) and long-lived (approximately 89). To avoid experimental bias, donors of different ages were spread randomly across the sequencing lanes. Two additional independent replicas of 1 million unique cDNA reads from the same blood draw were analyzed for two donors (one aged 18 to 30 and one aged 80 or older). What the work shows at the level of the full study, not this receptor alone: A strong correlation was found between observed TCR beta diversity and the percentage of naive T cells measured by flow cytometry. Estimates of total diversity from one million sequenced T cells were regarded as lower bounds and underestimates. The CMV infection status of donors was not known, potentially confounding age-related changes in expanded clonotypes. Observed TCR beta diversity per million T cells fell roughly linearly with age, and a significant reduction was already apparent by age approximately 40. The long-lived group showed more naive CD4+ T cells, fewer expanded clones and increased TCR diversity than the aged group, suggesting age selection. Since profiling was done on bulk unsorted PBMCs, naive and antigen-experienced compartments could not be conclusively compared.

CDR1 and CDR2 were assigned from the germline V gene as MDHEN and SYDVKM. CDR3 length: 14 amino acids, cysteine to phenylalanine. The entry retains the CDR3 DNA only, 42 bases that are in frame from base 1. The sequence links TRBV28 to TRBJ1-2; the D gene is perhaps TRBD1, on 6 matching bases. Material: blood. The TCR comes from a young man in good health. The CDR3 reads as follows: CASRHETGPYDYTF. At the DNA level, the sequence is TGTGCCAGCAGACATGAGACAGGCCCCTATGACTACACCTTC.